These T cell receptor beta chains were read from a single sample in a study of shared clonotypes between healthy human individuals. Profiling relied on immunoSEQ multiplex PCR, and the TCRdb table lists in-frame clones only, not all of them. Found here are about 110,000 clones, just over 65% of them singletons; the top ten hold about 24%. Sequenced material: memory CD8+ T cells sorted from blood. These receptor sequences come from a woman aged 25 to 39 in good health. The CDR3 runs from the conserved cysteine through the conserved F or W. A D gene is named only where the DNA matches it firmly. Part of the rows lack a size; the others show once, few, many or a class for expanded clones.

V gene	clone size	D gene	CDR3 length	J gene	CDR3 protein
TRBV4-1	NA	NA	15	TRBJ1-2	CASSQAHGTTYGYTF
TRBV19	NA	TRBD2	15	TRBJ2-4	CASSTGTSGWDIQYF
TRBV5-1	NA	TRBD1	18	TRBJ2-7	CASSSGGTTPGRGGEQYF
TRBV6-1	NA	NA	16	TRBJ2-3	CASSAVGGGGTDTQYF
TRBV15	few	TRBD2	15	TRBJ2-2	CATSTGREVVGELFF
TRBV5-6	NA	NA	17	TRBJ2-7	CASSFFSPGLRPYEQYF
TRBV28	once	NA	18	TRBJ2-7	CASSFRGSRPEGGVRQYF
TRBV4-2	NA	TRBD2	17	TRBJ2-3	CASSQDPTSGRAGTQYF
TRBV28	NA	NA	16	TRBJ1-1	CASSHTRQQGVTEAFF
TRBV28	NA	NA	16	TRBJ2-5	CASSLVAPHRRETQYF
TRBV2	NA	NA	17	TRBJ2-1	CASSEDRQSPTYNEQFF
TRBV5-6	NA	NA	18	TRBJ1-1	CASSFIKAFLRGSTEAFF
TRBV21-1	NA	NA	14	TRBJ2-1	CASSKTGKYHEQFF
TRBV4-1	many	NA	12	TRBJ1-1	CASSQTRTEAFF
TRBV5-6	NA	NA	13	TRBJ1-5	CASSPRSGQPQHF
TRBV29-1	NA	NA	13	TRBJ2-1	CSVGSGEDNEQFF
TRBV11-2	NA	NA	16	TRBJ2-1	CASSFLVRGSYNEQFF
TRBV27	NA	NA	15	TRBJ1-2	CASSPFWGGTWGYTF
TRBV29-1	NA	NA	13	TRBJ2-1	CSGDGAGNNEQFF
TRBV7-3	NA	TRBD2	14	TRBJ2-3	CASSEIAGTDTQYF
TRBV5-1	many	TRBD1	15	TRBJ1-5	CASSLGGGKNQPQHF
TRBV2	NA	TRBD2	15	TRBJ2-7	CASSSSGRALYEQYF
TRBV10-2	NA	TRBD1	12	TRBJ1-1	CASGTGGTEAFF
TRBV27	NA	TRBD2	15	TRBJ2-5	CASSFLAGAGETQYF
TRBV7-6	NA	NA	13	TRBJ2-7	CASSLGQAGEQYF
TRBV28	many	NA	14	TRBJ2-2	CASSLFGRTGELFF
TRBV6-6	NA	NA	13	TRBJ1-5	CASSYSDAGEEHF
TRBV21-1	once	NA	16	TRBJ2-3	CASSVPRAEVTDTQYF
TRBV28	few	TRBD1	16	TRBJ1-5	CASSLHRGQSNQPQHF
TRBV19	many	NA	13	TRBJ2-7	CASRRTLNYEQYF
TRBV9	NA	TRBD1	15	TRBJ1-2	CASSAQMTGNYGYTF
TRBV27	few	NA	17	TRBJ1-5	CASSLRAPGNGNQPQHF
TRBV6-5	NA	TRBD1	14	TRBJ1-2	CASRATGASSGYTF
TRBV2	NA	NA	13	TRBJ2-1	CATRTGMYNEQFF
TRBV7-9	many	NA	14	TRBJ2-2	CASSPPGPLESPFF
TRBV28	NA	NA	12	TRBJ2-3	CASSRLVDTQYF
TRBV11-1	NA	NA	16	TRBJ2-6	CASSLGTSSGANVLTF
TRBV25-1	few	NA	12	TRBJ2-7	CASSDGSYEQYF
TRBV4-2	NA	TRBD2	18	TRBJ2-1	CASSHFGLAGGAVNEQFF
TRBV2	NA	NA	17	TRBJ2-3	CASSEDQAEGVADTQYF
TRBV9	few	TRBD1	15	TRBJ1-3	CASSADRSSGNTIYF
TRBV2	once	NA	13	TRBJ1-5	CASTRLANQPQHF
TRBV29-1	once	NA	12	TRBJ1-2	CSVLDNSYGYTF
TRBV2	NA	TRBD1	17	TRBJ2-2	CASSEAQGQVYTGELFF
TRBV5-1	NA	TRBD1	17	TRBJ2-7	CASSLPTGTGGDYEQYF
TRBV7-8	NA	TRBD2	14	TRBJ2-7	CASSRSAGGYEQYF
TRBV6-6	NA	TRBD2	15	TRBJ2-2	CASSYPGGPDGELFF
TRBV7-2	NA	TRBD2	17	TRBJ2-1	CASRPGRLAGAYNEQFF